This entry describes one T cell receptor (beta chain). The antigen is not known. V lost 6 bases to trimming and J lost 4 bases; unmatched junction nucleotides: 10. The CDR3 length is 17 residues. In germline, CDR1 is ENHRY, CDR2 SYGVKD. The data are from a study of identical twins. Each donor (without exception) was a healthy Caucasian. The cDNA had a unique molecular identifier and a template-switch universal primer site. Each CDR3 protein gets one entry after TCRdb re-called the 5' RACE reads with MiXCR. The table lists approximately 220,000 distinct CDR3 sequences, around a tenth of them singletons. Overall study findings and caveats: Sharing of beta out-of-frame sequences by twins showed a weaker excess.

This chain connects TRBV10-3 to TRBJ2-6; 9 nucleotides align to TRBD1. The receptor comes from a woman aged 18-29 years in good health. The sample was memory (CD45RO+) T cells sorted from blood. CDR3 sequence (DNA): TGTGCCATCAGCCCGGGACAGGGATCTCGGGGGGCCAACGTCCTGACTTTC. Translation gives CAISPGQGSRGANVLTF.